The 13 T cell receptor beta chains reported below all come from one sample, sequenced in a study of naive and memory T cell subsets. An equimolar mix of two oligonucleotides served as the beta constant-region primer for TRBC1 and TRBC2. Each CDR3 protein gets one entry after TCRdb re-called the UMI-ligation and nested PCR reads with MiXCR. The table has about 150,000 distinct CDR3 sequences, more than 15% seen once. Sequenced input: naive CD4+ T cells from blood. The receptors here all came from a human donor in good health.

This clonotype was seen more than once but under ten times. V is TRBV5-1 and J is TRBJ2-3; D is undetermined. Trimming took off 2 bases at V and 2 bases at J, with 9 bases between the two ends. This CDR3 spans 14 amino acids. Germline CDR1 reads SGHRS; CDR2 reads YFSETQ. In DNA form, the CDR3 reads TGCGCCAGCAGCTTTCAGCCGGACACAGATACGCAGTATTTT. Its protein product is CASSFQPDTDTQYF.

This clonotype was seen a few times. The V call is TRBV20-1, the J call TRBJ1-2; D might be TRBD1 (6 bases). The CDR3 is made up of 14 amino acids. V shed 0 bases and J shed 8 bases, with 16 bases lying between them. CDR1 and CDR2 from the germline V gene are DFQATT and SNEGSKA (reference sequence). The CDR3 protein is CSARDRAGAPGYTF. The CDR3 bases are TGCAGTGCTAGAGATCGGGCGGGGGCACCGGGCTACACCTTC.

The V call is TRBV2, the J call TRBJ2-1; D tentatively fits TRBD1 or TRBD2 (5 bases each). The ends were cut back, 6 bases at V and 10 bases at J, with 19 bases in the middle. The CDR3 length is 14 residues. Germline lookup yields CDR1 SNHLY and CDR2 FYNNEI. The DNA of the CDR3 is TGTGCCAGCAGCGTTGGTGGGCCCAGGGACGAGCAGTTCTTC. Protein product: CASSVGGPRDEQFF.

Worth noting for this clonotype: Given a much more abundant clone one base away, this may be a read error. This chain uses TRBV10-3 with TRBJ2-1; TRBD2 aligns across 9 bases. Germline CDR1 ENHRY, CDR2 SYGVKD. Unmatched junction bases numbered 11, after V lost 11 bases and J lost 6 bases. The CDR3 length is 14 residues. As DNA, the CDR3 is TGTGCCGCTTCCCCGGGACTAGCAAGCAATGAGCAGTTCTTC. It codes for CAASPGLASNEQFF.

V is TRBV20-1 and J is TRBJ2-3; 7 nucleotides match TRBD2. This CDR3 contains 17 residues. J lost 3 bases, V lost 3 bases, and 15 bases had no gene match. Germline V gene lookup returns CDR1 DFQATT and CDR2 SNEGSKA (reference sequence). The CDR3 DNA follows: TGCAGTGCTAGTCCTCGGTCCGGAGCGGGAACTACAGATACGCAGTATTTT. It yields the protein CSASPRSGAGTTDTQYF.

The chain combines TRBV15 with TRBJ2-7, with D possibly matching TRBD1 (6 bases). V was cut by 5 bases and J by 1 base, with 21 bases left in between. The CDR3 is made up of 17 amino acids. Per germline, CDR1 LNHNV and CDR2 YYDKDF (reference sequence). CDR3: CATSEPYKRQVSYEQYF. For the CDR3, the DNA is TGTGCCACCAGCGAGCCGTATAAAAGACAGGTTTCCTACGAGCAGTACTTC.

A few counts support this clonotype. The chain joins TRBV6-6 to TRBJ1-6; D unclear. The germline V gene encodes CDR1 MNHNY and CDR2 SVGAGI (reference sequence). CDR3 length: 14 amino acids. Trimming removed 2 bases at V and 3 bases at J, with 5 bases between. Written as DNA, the CDR3 is TGTGCCAGCAGTTACCCGGTCTATAATTCACCCCTCCACTTT. Encoded protein: CASSYPVYNSPLHF.

This clonotype was seen once. The gene calls are TRBV6-4 and TRBJ2-1, with 7 bases identical to TRBD1. CDR1 is MRHNA and CDR2 is SNTAGT in the germline V gene. The CDR3 has 15 residues. Germline trimming cut 0 bases from V and 4 bases from J; bases unmatched to any gene: 3. The CDR3 DNA reads TGTGCCAGCAGTGACTCCGGGACAGCTTACAATGAGCAGTTCTTC. This codes for CASSDSGTAYNEQFF.

CDR3 protein: CASRMIGNYSYEQYF. Here the CDR3 DNA reads TGTGCCAGTAGGATGATCGGGAACTACTCCTACGAGCAGTACTTC. The chain is built from TRBV19 and TRBJ2-7, with D possibly being TRBD2 (5 bases). In germline, CDR1 is LNHDA, CDR2 SQIVND (reference sequence). This CDR3 has 15 residues. Trimming removed 6 bases at V and 0 bases at J, with 15 bases between. Full variable domain (missing parts from reference TRBV19 and TRBJ2-7): DGGITQSPKYLFRKEGQNVTLSCEQNLNHDAMYWYRQDPGQGLRLIYYSQIVNDFQKGDIAEGYSVSREKKESFPLTVTSAQKNPTAFYLCASRMIGNYSYEQYFGPGTRLTVT.

The sample holds a few counts of this clonotype. V gene TRBV6-5 combines with J gene TRBJ1-5; D is uncertain. The CDR3 covers 13 residues. CDR1 is MNHEY and CDR2 is SVGAGI in the germline V gene. Trimming took off 5 bases at V and 0 bases at J, with 5 bases between the two ends. CDR3 in amino acids: CASSAGSNQPQHF. CDR3 nucleotide sequence: TGTGCCAGCAGTGCGGGTAGCAATCAGCCCCAGCATTTT.

This clonotype has a handful of counts. The chain is built from TRBV6-5 and TRBJ2-2; D remains ambiguous. Germline V gene sequence: CDR1 MNHEY, CDR2 SVGAGI. Trimming took off 8 bases at V and 7 bases at J, with 11 bases between the two ends. The CDR3 covers 12 residues. The CDR3, as DNA: TGTGCCAGCGCAGGCTTTGGCGGGGAGCTGTTTTTT. Its protein is CASAGFGGELFF.

J is TRBJ2-1 and V is TRBV27; weak D call: TRBD2 (6 bases). The CDR3 length is 16 residues. Germline CDR1 and CDR2: MNHEY and SMNVEV (reference sequence). V was pared by 5 bases and J by 2 bases, with 16 bases between. The CDR3 region is CASSRREYDAYNEQFF. CDR3 sequence (DNA): TGTGCCAGCAGTCGTCGGGAGTATGATGCCTACAATGAGCAGTTCTTC.

This sequence joins TRBV5-1 and TRBJ2-1; 10 positions match TRBD2. The CDR3 extends over 16 amino acids. Germline V gene data show CDR1 as SGHRS and CDR2 as YFSETQ. V trimming: 2 bases; J trimming: 10 bases; junction bases outside the gene matches: 12. The CDR3 coding sequence is TGCGCCAGCAGCTTCTTCCTAGCGGGAGTTGTAGGCGAGCAGTTCTTC. It specifies CASSFFLAGVVGEQFF.